There are many counts of the clone carrying this T cell receptor (beta chain). These data come from a study of PD-L1 blockade in urothelial cancer. Across the study: From 0 to 3 prior chemotherapy regimens had been given to the patients.

Measured with immunoSEQ multiplex PCR; TCRdb has only the in-frame clones, and not every one. The table records about 43,000 clones, 88% of them present only once. Trimming cost V 4 bases and J 4 bases; bases outside gene matches: 15. CDR1 and CDR2 (germline): SGHRS, YFSETQ. The CDR3 runs to 19 residues. The sample was PBMCs, taken around atezolizumab (anti-PD-L1) treatment. V and J are TRBV5-1 and TRBJ2-6, with 9 bases fitting TRBD2. This receptor was obtained from a woman aged 60 to 75 with urothelial cancer. CDR3 sequence (DNA): TGCGCCAGCAGCCAATCAATTAGCGGGAGAACGTGGGGGGCCAACGTCCTGACTTTC. This codes for CASSQSISGRTWGANVLTF.